Following are 20 T cell receptor beta chains from one sample sequenced in a study of memory CD4+ T cells and cytomegalovirus serostatus. Clones were sequenced by immunoSEQ multiplex PCR, and TCRdb holds only the in-frame ones, with some missing. The sample has about 54,000 clones, around three quarters seen once; the top ten hold roughly 1.7%. Single viable CD3+CD4+CD8-CD45RO+ cells were sorted as the memory CD4+ T cells. Material for sequencing was memory CD4+ T cells from blood. Receptors originate from an adult in good health and CMV-seronegative.

This clone was detected only a few times. The V gene is TRBV9, the J gene TRBJ2-3, with D possibly being TRBD1 (6 bases). This CDR3 spans 14 amino acids. Germline-derived CDR1 and CDR2 are SGDLS and YYNGEE. Between the trimmed V and J ends, which lost 3 bases and 4 bases, there was a span of 12 bases. The CDR3 loop reads CASSAPTGPDTQYF. CDR3 sequence (DNA): TGTGCCAGCAGCGCCCCGACAGGTCCAGATACGCAGTATTTT.

This chain connects TRBV5-1 to TRBJ1-6, with 9 bases that match TRBD1. CDR3 length: 14 amino acids. The V segment lost 4 bases and the J segment 10 bases; nucleotides outside the gene matches: 6. The germline V gene has CDR1 SGHRS and CDR2 YFSETQ. CDR3 residues: CASSPGQGVSPLHF. DNA for the CDR3: TGCGCCAGCAGCCCGGGACAGGGCGTCTCACCCCTCCACTTT.

The chain recombines TRBV5-6 with TRBJ1-3, with a tentative D call TRBD1 (5 bases). V was pared by 0 bases and J by 2 bases, with 9 bases between. This CDR3 comprises 15 residues. Germline V lookup: CDR1 SGHDT, CDR2 YYEEEE. CDR3 loop: CASSLVGEPGNTIYF. The CDR3 bases are TGTGCCAGCAGCTTGGTGGGGGAGCCTGGAAACACCATATATTTT.

The gene calls are TRBV7-2 and TRBJ1-6, with TRBD1 matching 8 bases. Germline loops: CDR1 SGHTA, CDR2 FQGNSA. The CDR3 runs 15 residues. V trimming: 5 bases; J trimming: 8 bases; junction bases outside the gene matches: 8. CDR3 bases: TGTGCCAGCAGCGGTTACAGGGGGTCGGATTCACCCCTCCACTTT. It encodes CASSGYRGSDSPLHF.

This clone was recorded a few times. This rearrangement joins TRBV7-9 to TRBJ1-6; D gene unclear. From germline, CDR1 is SEHNR and CDR2 FQNEAQ (reference sequence). The CDR3 has 14 amino acids. V lost 5 bases, J lost 9 bases, and 14 bases lay in between. The CDR3 bases are TGTGCCAGCAGCCATCTAGGTGGAATTTCACCCCTCCACTTT. Translating gives CASSHLGGISPLHF.

This clone is a singleton in its sample. The chain uses TRBV9 and TRBJ1-1; 10 nucleotides align to TRBD1. Germline values: CDR1 SGDLS, CDR2 YYNGEE. V lost 0 bases and J lost 10; bases outside the gene matches: 12. CDR3 length: 16 amino acids. CDR3 residues: CASSVAGTGASVRAFF. Here the CDR3 DNA reads TGTGCCAGCAGCGTAGCGGGGACAGGGGCCTCGGTTCGAGCTTTCTTT.

V and J are TRBV27 and TRBJ2-3; 8 nucleotides line up with TRBD1. The germline V gene has CDR1 MNHEY and CDR2 SMNVEV (reference sequence). The V and J ends lost 0 bases and 3 bases, in that order; junction bases with no gene match: 5. This CDR3 is 16 amino acids long. The CDR3 nucleotides read TGTGCCAGCAGTTTATCCCCAGGGGGCGTAACAGATACGCAGTATTTT. This sequence encodes CASSLSPGGVTDTQYF.

CDR3 region: CASKTGQSNEKLFF. CDR3 sequence (DNA): TGTGCCAGTAAAACAGGACAGTCTAATGAAAAACTGTTTTTT. This chain connects TRBV19 to TRBJ1-4; weak D call: TRBD1 (6 bases). V was shortened by 7 bases and J by 3 bases, with 12 bases between the two germline ends. CDR1 is LNHDA, CDR2 SQIVND, per germline (reference sequence). This CDR3 is built from 14 residues.

This clone was counted once. The rearrangement links TRBV5-4 to TRBJ1-2; the match to TRBD1 covers 10 bases. Germline values: CDR1 SGHNT, CDR2 YYREEE (reference sequence). The J segment lost 7 bases and the V segment lost 2 bases, leaving 8 bases of the junction unmatched. The CDR3 is 15 residues long. CDR3 sequence reads: CASSLPGTGVSGYTF. In nucleotides, the CDR3 is TGTGCCAGCAGCTTACCGGGGACAGGGGTCAGTGGCTACACCTTC.

The genes are TRBV30 and TRBJ1-2; D ambiguous. This CDR3 is built from 14 residues. V was cut by 2 bases and J by 2 bases, with 12 bases left in between. Germline-derived CDR1 and CDR2 are GTSNPN and SVGIG (reference sequence). This CDR3 is CAWSKARTNYGYTF. The CDR3 bases are TGTGCCTGGAGTAAAGCCCGTACCAACTATGGCTACACCTTC.

The genes are TRBV14 and TRBJ2-3; D not resolved. Trimming removed 3 bases at V and 1 base at J, with 11 bases between. The CDR3 loop spans 15 amino acids. Germline CDR1 and CDR2: SGHDN and FVKESK. This chain's CDR3 is CASSHRTWGTDTQYF. DNA for the CDR3: TGTGCCAGCAGCCATCGCACCTGGGGCACAGATACGCAGTATTTT.

This clone was detected once. The rearrangement links TRBV4-2 to TRBJ2-7; weak D call: TRBD2 (6 bases). Germline assignment: CDR1 LGHNA and CDR2 YNFKEQ. V dropped 0 bases and J dropped 9 bases, with 9 bases sitting between them. The CDR3 loop spans 12 amino acids. CDR3 sequence: CASSQDRGTQYF. The CDR3 region has the DNA TGTGCCAGCAGCCAAGATCGGGGGACGCAGTACTTC.

The gene calls are TRBV10-1 and TRBJ2-1; a weak D match, TRBD2 (5 bases). Germline V gene lookup returns CDR1 WNHNN and CDR2 SYGVQD (reference sequence). Trimming pared 3 bases from V and 3 bases from J, leaving 6 bases between. The length of the CDR3 is 13 residues. This CDR3 is CASSEEGYNEQFF. CDR3 bases: TGCGCCAGCAGTGAAGAGGGCTACAATGAGCAGTTCTTC.

This clone appeared once. V and J are TRBV19 and TRBJ1-1; 10 bases match TRBD1. The CDR3 is 13 amino acids. The J segment lost 6 bases and the V segment lost 3 bases, leaving 1 base of the junction unmatched. Germline-derived CDR1 and CDR2 are LNHDA and SQIVND (reference sequence). The CDR3 here is CASSIGQGAEAFF. The CDR3 nucleotides are TGTGCCAGTAGTATCGGACAGGGGGCTGAAGCTTTCTTT.

This clone has only a few counts. The chain combines TRBV11-2 with TRBJ1-1; 8 bases match TRBD1. The germline gives CDR1 SGHAT, CDR2 FQNNGV. V was clipped by 5 bases and J by 3 bases; unmatched bases: 17. The CDR3 contains 18 residues. The CDR3 sequence: CASSRSHRGVGMDTEAFF. The CDR3 DNA reads TGTGCCAGCAGCCGATCTCACAGGGGGGTGGGTATGGACACTGAAGCTTTCTTT.

The rearrangement uses TRBV7-9 and TRBJ2-1, with D unresolved. Trimming pared 6 bases from V and 8 bases from J, leaving 11 bases between. This CDR3 is built from 12 residues. CDR1 is SEHNR, CDR2 FQNEAQ, per germline (reference sequence). The CDR3 reads CASRQRAYEQFF. CDR3 in DNA: TGTGCCAGCAGACAAAGGGCGTATGAGCAGTTCTTC.

The table lists this clone with a count of one. CDR3 bases: TGTGCCAGCAGCTCCAACCCGAAGGACTACGAGCAGTACTTC. Residues: CASSSNPKDYEQYF. The chain carries TRBV7-2 and TRBJ2-7; D gene uncertain. Per the germline V gene, CDR1 is SGHTA and CDR2 is FQGNSA. Trimming took 4 bases from V and 3 from J, leaving 13 bases between them. This CDR3 region has 14 residues.

The chain links TRBV19 to TRBJ1-1; D is perhaps TRBD1 (6 bases). The CDR3 totals 14 residues. The V and J ends lost 8 bases and 0 bases respectively, with 13 bases between them. The germline CDR1 and CDR2 sequences are LNHDA and SQIVND (reference sequence). This CDR3 reads CASGAGHMNTEAFF. DNA for the CDR3: TGTGCCAGTGGCGCGGGACACATGAACACTGAAGCTTTCTTT.

The J gene is TRBJ2-1, the V gene TRBV7-9, with a weak D call TRBD2 (7 bases). The CDR3 is 14 amino acids. The germline CDR1 and CDR2 sequences are SEHNR and FQNEAQ (reference sequence). The V end was cut by 9 bases, the J end by 5 bases, with 17 bases between. The CDR3 sequence is CASPGGLADNEQFF. DNA for the CDR3: TGTGCCAGTCCCGGGGGGCTAGCGGACAATGAGCAGTTCTTC. Variable domain in full (rest from reference TRBV7-9 and TRBJ2-1): DTGVSQNPRHKITKRGQNVTFRCDPISEHNRLYWYRQTLGQGPEFLTYFQNEAQLEKSRLLSDRFSAERPKGSFSTLEIQRTEQGDSAMYLCASPGGLADNEQFFGPGTRLTVL.

This sequence joins TRBV27 and TRBJ2-5, with D possibly called TRBD1 or TRBD2 (6 bases each). Trimming removed 2 bases from V and 4 bases from J, with 11 bases in between. The CDR3 spans 14 residues. CDR1 and CDR2 (germline): MNHEY, SMNVEV (reference sequence). This CDR3 reads CASSLRGGRETQYF. The CDR3 nucleotides read TGTGCCAGCAGTTTACGAGGGGGGCGAGAGACCCAGTACTTC.